This T cell receptor beta chain originates from a study of low-dose radiotherapy and immunotherapy resistance in tumors. Study-wide context: Intravenous ipilimumab 1 mg/kg every six weeks was given with nivolumab 240 mg every two weeks. Aspirin 300 mg, taken orally and daily, was given to patients for four cycles from cycle 1 day 1.

Germline values: CDR1 LNHDA, CDR2 SQIVND (reference sequence). The CDR3 runs 12 residues. V lost 5 bases and J 4 bases, leaving 5 bases between the germline ends. The count of this clonotype is one. Alpha and beta chains were covered, as first-strand cDNA relied on TRAV- and TRBV-specific primers. With a constant-region primer and a V-primer adapter, TCRs were subjected to about 20 PCR cycles of amplification. Through in vitro transcription, the mRNA that had been isolated was amplified. TCRdb re-called the reads with MiXCR, one entry per CDR3 protein. The repertoire consists of approximately 15,000 distinct CDR3 sequences, with roughly 66% occurring once and the leading ten covering approximately 7.7%.

The gene calls are TRBV19 and TRBJ2-2; D could derive from TRBD1 or TRBD2 (5 bases each). The receptor comes from a human donor with advanced metastatic prostate, ovarian, gallbladder or colorectal cancer (not recorded which). This table probably holds off-target reads from a library built for another chain. The CDR3, as DNA: TGTGCCAGTAGTGGGGGCACCGGGGAGCTGTTTTTT. Translation: CASSGGTGELFF.